What follows are 22 T cell receptor beta chains derived from one specimen sequenced in a study of identical twins. TCRdb independently ran MiXCR on the 5' RACE reads; one entry per CDR3 protein. Of hundreds of thousands of distinct CDR3 sequences in the sample, 9% to 15% were seen once. These data were also reused for a study on yellow fever vaccine responses in identical twins.

The specimen was PBMCs. The receptor set was obtained from a woman aged 18-29 years in good health.

Many counts were recorded for this clonotype. V usage is TRBV10-2 and J usage is TRBJ2-1; tentatively, D is TRBD2 (5 bases). V lost 6 bases to trimming and J lost 1 base, with 7 bases between them. Germline CDR1 is WSHSY and CDR2 is SAAADI. This CDR3 has 13 amino acids. The CDR3 nucleotides read TGCGCCAGCAGGGACTCGTCCTACAATGAGCAGTTCTTC. Its protein is CASRDSSYNEQFF.

Only a few counts were recorded for this clonotype. The J gene is TRBJ2-3, the V gene TRBV20-1; 10 bases agree with TRBD2. Germline CDR1 is DFQATT and CDR2 is SNEGSKA (reference sequence). The CDR3 extends over 15 amino acids. V was pared by 4 bases and J by 1 base, with 5 bases of the junction left unmatched. The CDR3 sequence: CSANKRGGGTDTQYF. As DNA, the CDR3 is TGCAGTGCTAACAAGCGGGGGGGCGGCACAGATACGCAGTATTTT.

Only one count was recorded for this clonotype. The J gene is TRBJ2-5, the V gene TRBV5-1; D is possibly TRBD2 (7 bases). Per the germline V gene, CDR1 is SGHRS and CDR2 is YFSETQ. Trimming cost V 3 bases and J 4 bases, with 25 bases left between them. This CDR3 contains 18 residues. This CDR3 reads CASSSSGRGLASRETQYF. CDR3 DNA sequence: TGCGCCAGCAGCTCCTCGGGGCGGGGGCTCGCTTCGCGAGAGACCCAGTACTTC.

The V call is TRBV28, the J call TRBJ2-3; D might be TRBD1 or TRBD2, each matching 5 bases. The V gene's germline CDR1 is MDHEN and CDR2 SYDVKM. CDR3 size: 14 residues. V lost 9 bases and J lost 5, with 18 bases in between. CDR3 residues: CASDQGEGGDTQYF. The CDR3 nucleotides read TGTGCCAGTGATCAGGGTGAGGGCGGAGATACGCAGTATTTT.

This clonotype was counted between two and nine times. The rearrangement uses TRBV10-3 and TRBJ2-1, with 10 nucleotides matching TRBD2. Germline trimming cut 6 bases from V and 2 bases from J; bases unmatched to any gene: 13. Germline loops: CDR1 ENHRY, CDR2 SYGVKD. The CDR3 spans 18 residues. CDR3 DNA sequence: TGTGCCATCAGGAAACTAGCGGGGAACACCGGAACCTACAATGAGCAGTTCTTC. Translation gives CAIRKLAGNTGTYNEQFF.

The chain joins TRBV3-1 to TRBJ2-1; 8 nucleotides match TRBD1. The CDR3 has 13 amino acids. From germline, CDR1 is LGHDT and CDR2 YNNKEL (reference sequence). The V segment lost 4 bases and the J segment 7 bases; nucleotides outside the gene matches: 3. The CDR3 protein is CASSLQGDNEQFF. The DNA of the CDR3 is TGTGCCAGCAGCCTACAGGGGGATAATGAGCAGTTCTTC.

The sample holds a few counts of this clonotype. V is TRBV6-5 and J is TRBJ2-1; D not certain. Germline V CDR1 and CDR2: MNHEY, SVGAGI. Trimming removed 2 bases from V and 5 bases from J, with 16 bases in between. The CDR3 totals 16 residues. The CDR3 DNA is TGTGCCAGCAGTTACCAGTTTGACATACCAGACAATGAGCAGTTCTTC. Its protein is CASSYQFDIPDNEQFF.

The chain recombines TRBV28 with TRBJ1-2; D gene ambiguous. Germline CDR1 and CDR2: MDHEN and SYDVKM. This CDR3 region has 12 residues. Between the trimmed V and J ends, which lost 8 bases and 5 bases, there was a span of 12 bases. The DNA of the CDR3 is TGTGCCAGCTCGGCCCCCTTATATGGCTACACCTTC. Encoded protein: CASSAPLYGYTF.

The gene calls are TRBV12-5 and TRBJ2-7, with 11 bases fitting TRBD2. CDR3 length equals 12 residues. The trim removed 6 bases at V and 6 bases at J, leaving 1 base unmatched. The V gene's germline CDR1 is LGHNT and CDR2 FRNRAP. The CDR3 sequence: CASGTSGSEQYF. CDR3 sequence (DNA): TGTGCTAGTGGCACTAGCGGGAGCGAGCAGTACTTC.

This clonotype has at least ten counts. The gene calls are TRBV12-3 or TRBV12-4 and TRBJ1-6, with D possibly TRBD1 on 5 matching bases. The CDR3 loop spans 16 amino acids. V lost 3 bases to trimming and J lost 0 bases, with 9 bases between them. The DNA for the CDR3 is TGTGCCAGCAGTTTGGGGCAGGTCTCCTATAATTCACCCCTCCACTTT. This gives the protein CASSLGQVSYNSPLHF.

This chain joins TRBV7-9 and TRBJ2-5, with D perhaps matching TRBD2 (6 bases). V shed 4 bases and J shed 4 bases, with 13 bases lying between them. The CDR3 is made up of 14 amino acids. The germline V gene encodes CDR1 SEHNR and CDR2 FQNEAQ (reference sequence). The CDR3: CASSSGGPGETQYF. CDR3 DNA: TGTGCCAGCAGCTCCGGAGGGCCAGGAGAGACCCAGTACTTC.

This clonotype was observed a handful of times. This chain links TRBV7-2 with TRBJ2-2; D remains ambiguous. The germline gives CDR1 SGHTA, CDR2 FQGNSA. Trimming stripped 5 bases from V and 2 bases from J, with 18 bases between. The CDR3 has 17 residues. DNA of the CDR3: TGTGCCAGCAGCACCTCATTAGCCAGACTCAACACCGGGGAGCTGTTTTTT. Translated, it gives CASSTSLARLNTGELFF. The full variable domain, in which reference TRBV7-2 and TRBJ2-2 provide the parts outside the CDR3, is GAGVSQSPSNKVTEKGKDVELRCDPISGHTALYWYRQSLGQGLEFLIYFQGNSAPDKSGLPSDRFSAERTGGSVSTLTIQRTQQEDSAVYLCASSTSLARLNTGELFFGEGSRLTVL.

The sample holds a few counts of this clonotype. The chain is built from TRBV20-1 and TRBJ2-3; no definite D call. Germline V CDR1 and CDR2: DFQATT, SNEGSKA (reference sequence). V lost 4 bases, J lost 6 bases, and 11 bases lay in between. This CDR3 has 12 residues. The CDR3 DNA sequence: TGCAGTGCTAATAATATCAAGGATACGCAGTATTTT. This encodes CSANNIKDTQYF.

The chain links TRBV11-2 to TRBJ2-1; 11 positions match TRBD1. V shed 3 bases and J 5 bases; nucleotides not matched to a gene: 3. The length of the CDR3 is 15 residues. Per germline, CDR1 SGHAT and CDR2 FQNNGV. For the CDR3, the DNA is TGTGCCAGCAGCTTTGGGACAGGGGGGAACAATGAGCAGTTCTTC. It translates to CASSFGTGGNNEQFF.

V is TRBV18 and J is TRBJ2-5; the D is unclear. The V end was cut by 2 bases, the J end by 2 bases, with 12 bases between. The CDR3 runs 15 residues. Germline V CDR1 and CDR2: KGHSH, LQKENI. The CDR3 region has the DNA TGTGCCAGCTCACCAGGGCGGACCAAACAAGAGACCCAGTACTTC. Translation gives CASSPGRTKQETQYF.

CDR3 DNA sequence: TGTGCCAGCAGCCACAGGGTTGAAGCTTTCTTT. This encodes CASSHRVEAFF. The chain recombines TRBV16 with TRBJ1-1; possibly TRBD1 for D (5 bases). The CDR3 has 11 amino acids. Germline-derived CDR1 and CDR2 are KGHSY and FQNENV. V was clipped by 3 bases and J by 7 bases, with 6 bases between them.

This clonotype has a handful of counts. The rearrangement uses TRBV7-3 and TRBJ2-1; perhaps TRBD1 as D (6 bases). CDR3 length equals 14 residues. Germline assignment: CDR1 SGHTA and CDR2 FQGTGA. V was shortened by 5 bases and J by 8 bases, with 16 bases between the two germline ends. CDR3 sequence reads: CASSLHRAGDEQFF. DNA of the CDR3: TGTGCCAGCAGCCTGCACAGGGCCGGGGATGAGCAGTTCTTC.

This chain joins TRBV11-2 and TRBJ2-7; 8 bases match TRBD2. The germline V gene encodes CDR1 SGHAT and CDR2 FQNNGV. Trimming at V came to 4 bases and at J to 7 bases, leaving 6 bases not matched to a gene. This CDR3 has 13 amino acids. This CDR3 reads CASSYGGAGEQYV. For the CDR3, the DNA is TGTGCCAGCAGCTACGGGGGGGCGGGAGAGCAGTACGTC.

This clonotype was found a few times. CDR3 sequence: CASSERHTYEQYF. CDR3 coding DNA: TGTGCCAGCAGTGAGCGTCATACCTACGAGCAGTACTTC. This chain connects TRBV2 to TRBJ2-7; no reliable D call. CDR3 length equals 13 residues. V was clipped by 3 bases and J by 2 bases, with 8 bases between them. CDR1 and CDR2 from the germline V gene are SNHLY and FYNNEI.

This clonotype has more than one count but fewer than ten. This chain links TRBV20-1 with TRBJ1-6; perhaps TRBD1 as D (5 bases). The length of the CDR3 is 17 residues. The germline CDR1 and CDR2 sequences are DFQATT and SNEGSKA (reference sequence). V was shortened by 1 base and J by 6 bases, with 19 bases between the two germline ends. CDR3 sequence reads: CSARAGSVGGTNSPLHF. Written as DNA, the CDR3 is TGCAGTGCTAGAGCCGGCTCGGTCGGGGGGACTAATTCACCCCTCCACTTT.

This clonotype was observed at least ten times. The rearrangement links TRBV12-3 or TRBV12-4 to TRBJ2-1; unclear D gene. The V gene lost 6 bases and the J gene lost 0 bases, with 9 bases spanning the gap. CDR3 size: 14 residues. CDR3 sequence (DNA): TGTGCCAGCAGGCAAGCGTCCTCCTACAATGAGCAGTTCTTC. It codes for CASRQASSYNEQFF.

The chain is built from TRBV12-3 or TRBV12-4 and TRBJ2-1; D remains ambiguous. CDR3 length: 14 residues. Deletions cut 3 bases from V and 1 base from J, with 7 bases between. CDR3 residues: CASSFPESYNEQFF. The CDR3 DNA reads TGTGCCAGCAGTTTTCCCGAGTCCTACAATGAGCAGTTCTTC.